A single sample is the source of the 32 T cell receptor beta chains below, sequenced in a study of shared clonotypes between healthy human individuals. The assay was immunoSEQ multiplex PCR, and TCRdb's table has in-frame clones only and misses some. This table holds a few million clones, around 94% found once. Sequenced: naive CD4+ T cells sorted from blood. Subset indicated: CD45RA+ positively selected. The receptors stem from a man between 18 and 35 years old in good health.

This chain connects TRBV18 to TRBJ2-7, with D perhaps TRBD1 (6 bases). The CDR3 is 13 amino acids. The V gene lost 0 bases and the J gene lost 6 bases, with 9 bases spanning the gap. Germline V lookup: CDR1 KGHSH, CDR2 LQKENI. The CDR3 DNA reads as TGTGCCAGCTCACCACCGGCACAGGGCGAGCAGTACTTC. This sequence encodes CASSPPAQGEQYF.

This chain joins TRBV6-5 and TRBJ2-7; the D call may be TRBD1 or TRBD2 (5 bases each). The CDR3 runs to 12 residues. Germline loops: CDR1 MNHEY, CDR2 SVGAGI. V lost 5 bases and J 7 bases, leaving 12 bases between the germline ends. CDR3 coding DNA: TGTGCCAGCAGTATGGGACCGTGGGAGCAGTACTTC. Encoded protein: CASSMGPWEQYF.

The chain couples TRBV6-1 to TRBJ1-5; D is unresolved. The length of the CDR3 is 14 residues. Trimming removed 6 bases at V and 3 bases at J, with 12 bases between. The germline V gene encodes CDR1 MNHNS and CDR2 SASEGT. The CDR3 region has the DNA TGTGCCAGCAGCCCCAGCGGCTCCAATCAGCCCCAGCATTTT. Amino acid sequence: CASSPSGSNQPQHF.

This clone was detected only a few times. This specimen includes other DNA sequences encoding the same CDR3. The chain recombines TRBV6-5 with TRBJ1-5; no clear D gene. The CDR3 is 12 amino acids. The germline V gene has CDR1 MNHEY and CDR2 SVGAGI. V shed 8 bases and J shed 2 bases, with 7 bases lying between them. The CDR3 bases are TGTGCCAGCGGTAGGGGCAATCAGCCCCAGCATTTT. This gives the protein CASGRGNQPQHF.

Concerning this clone: Other DNA sequences in the same sample also yield this CDR3. The chain has TRBV27 and TRBJ2-7, with no clear D. This CDR3 is 13 amino acids long. Trimming removed 1 base at V and 1 base at J, with 5 bases between. Germline V gene sequence: CDR1 MNHEY, CDR2 SMNVEV (reference sequence). In DNA, the CDR3 is TGTGCCAGCAGTTTATATGGATCCTACGAGCAGTACTTC. This gives the protein CASSLYGSYEQYF.

V is TRBV6-1 and J is TRBJ1-6; no clear D gene. Per the germline V gene, CDR1 is MNHNS and CDR2 is SASEGT. With 7 bases removed from V and 7 bases from J, the gap between germline ends came to 8 bases. The CDR3 covers 12 residues. In DNA, the CDR3 is TGTGCCAGCACTGACTGGAATTCACCCCTCCACTTT. Encoded protein: CASTDWNSPLHF.

The table lists this clone with a count of one. The chain combines TRBV29-1 with TRBJ1-2, with TRBD1 identical over 7 bases. The V gene end was trimmed by 6 bases and the J gene end by 6 bases; junction bases not matched to a gene: 13. CDR1 and CDR2 from the germline V gene are SQVTM and ANQGSEA. The CDR3 length is 14 residues. This chain's CDR3 is CSVITRDRLNGYTF. CDR3 in DNA: TGCAGCGTCATAACGCGGGACAGATTAAATGGCTACACCTTC.

Concerning this clone: The same CDR3 can be traced to other DNA sequences in this sample. The V and J genes are TRBV7-9 and TRBJ1-1, with 8 nucleotides matching TRBD1. CDR1 SEHNR and CDR2 FQNEAQ come from the germline V gene (reference sequence). The CDR3 consists of 15 residues. Germline trimming cut 4 bases from V and 0 bases from J; bases unmatched to any gene: 4. CDR3 region: CASSSRQGMNTEAFF. DNA for the CDR3: TGTGCCAGCAGCTCCCGACAGGGGATGAACACTGAAGCTTTCTTT.

As for this clone: Other nucleotide sequences in the sample specify the same CDR3. V gene TRBV10-3 combines with J gene TRBJ1-1; D is perhaps TRBD1 (6 bases). Between the trimmed V and J ends, which lost 2 bases and 0 bases, there was a span of 10 bases. The germline gives CDR1 ENHRY, CDR2 SYGVKD. CDR3 length equals 15 residues. CDR3 nucleotide sequence: TGTGCCATCAGTGAGGGGGGACAAATGAACACTGAAGCTTTCTTT. Protein: CAISEGGQMNTEAFF.

V gene TRBV4-1 combines with J gene TRBJ2-5; possibly TRBD1 for D (6 bases). The CDR3 spans 15 residues. Trimming removed 0 bases from V and 4 bases from J, with 12 bases in between. Germline V gene data show CDR1 as MGHRA and CDR2 as YSYEKL. CDR3: CASSQDPRGRETQYF. The CDR3 bases are TGCGCCAGCAGCCAAGATCCCAGGGGAAGAGAGACCCAGTACTTC.

J is TRBJ2-3 and V is TRBV10-3, with 11 bases fitting TRBD1. CDR1 and CDR2 (germline): ENHRY, SYGVKD. V was pared by 4 bases and J by 0 bases, with 3 bases of the junction left unmatched. The CDR3 runs 16 residues. The CDR3 DNA reads TGTGCCATCAGTGTTGGGACAGGGGGAAGCACAGATACGCAGTATTTT. Translated, it gives CAISVGTGGSTDTQYF.

V gene TRBV5-1 combines with J gene TRBJ2-3; TRBD1 is a possible D gene (6 bases). Germline V gene lookup returns CDR1 SGHRS and CDR2 YFSETQ. This CDR3 is 15 amino acids long. The V gene lost 4 bases and the J gene lost 2 bases, with 14 bases spanning the gap. The CDR3 sequence is CASSQDMGATDTQYF. The CDR3 DNA follows: TGCGCCAGCAGCCAAGACATGGGGGCCACAGATACGCAGTATTTT.

The chain carries TRBV10-1 and TRBJ1-3; possible D gene TRBD1, 5 bases. Germline CDR1 WNHNN, CDR2 SYGVQD (reference sequence). The CDR3 is made up of 14 amino acids. Between the trimmed V and J ends, which lost 3 bases and 2 bases, there was a span of 8 bases. The chain's CDR3 is CASSDGGTGNTIYF. CDR3 nucleotide sequence: TGCGCCAGCAGTGATGGGGGAACTGGAAACACCATATATTTT.

This clone occurred once. V and J are TRBV4-1 and TRBJ2-1, with 11 bases matching TRBD1. Germline CDR1 reads MGHRA; CDR2 reads YSYEKL. The V gene end was trimmed by 0 bases and the J gene end by 10 bases; junction bases not matched to a gene: 8. The CDR3 loop spans 16 amino acids. CDR3 in DNA: TGCGCCAGCAGCCAAGATCCGGACAGGGGGCGCCGGGAGCAGTTCTTC. The encoded protein is CASSQDPDRGRREQFF.

The rearrangement uses TRBV10-3 and TRBJ2-3, with D perhaps matching TRBD2 (6 bases). Germline-derived CDR1 and CDR2 are ENHRY and SYGVKD. Between the trimmed V and J ends, which lost 6 bases and 1 base, there was a span of 11 bases. The CDR3 sequence is 14 residues long. The CDR3 reads CAIRPGGGTDTQYF. The CDR3 DNA reads TGTGCCATCAGGCCTGGAGGGGGCACAGATACGCAGTATTTT.

This clone was seen only a few times. This rearrangement joins TRBV19 to TRBJ1-5; perhaps TRBD1 as D (5 bases). V was trimmed by 6 bases and J by 0 bases, leaving 12 bases between them. Germline values: CDR1 LNHDA, CDR2 SQIVND (reference sequence). CDR3 length equals 15 residues. The CDR3 sequence: CASRPEGNSNQPQHF. DNA for the CDR3: TGTGCCAGTAGGCCAGAGGGGAATAGCAATCAGCCCCAGCATTTT. Using reference TRBV19 and TRBJ1-5 for the parts outside the CDR3, the full variable domain is DGGITQSPKYLFRKEGQNVTLSCEQNLNHDAMYWYRQDPGQGLRLIYYSQIVNDFQKGDIAEGYSVSREKKESFPLTVTSAQKNPTAFYLCASRPEGNSNQPQHFGDGTRLSIL.

This clone has more than one count but fewer than ten. Other DNA variants within this sample encode the same CDR3. V is TRBV18 and J is TRBJ1-5; D remains ambiguous. Germline V lookup: CDR1 KGHSH, CDR2 LQKENI. V lost 3 bases and J 3 bases, leaving 3 bases between the germline ends. There are 12 residues in the CDR3. This CDR3 reads CASSPDNQPQHF. The CDR3 DNA reads TGTGCCAGCTCACCTGACAATCAGCCCCAGCATTTT.

The chain employs TRBV27 and TRBJ1-5; weak D call: TRBD1 (6 bases). The germline V gene has CDR1 MNHEY and CDR2 SMNVEV (reference sequence). CDR3 length: 16 residues. Trimming removed 2 bases at V and 5 bases at J, with 16 bases between. The CDR3 here is CASSLRTGKGDQPQHF. CDR3 nucleotides: TGTGCCAGCAGTTTAAGGACCGGGAAGGGGGATCAGCCCCAGCATTTT.

A note on this clone: The sample holds other DNA sequences that translate to the same CDR3. This chain joins TRBV5-4 and TRBJ2-5; 10 positions agree with TRBD2. The CDR3 totals 15 residues. CDR1 is SGHNT and CDR2 is YYREEE in the germline V gene (reference sequence). The ends lost 2 bases at V and 2 bases at J; junction bases unmatched: 3. The CDR3 sequence is CASSFGLAAQETQYF. The CDR3 DNA sequence: TGTGCCAGCAGCTTTGGACTAGCGGCGCAAGAGACCCAGTACTTC.

The J gene is TRBJ2-2, the V gene TRBV5-1, with 9 bases fitting TRBD2. V lost 3 bases to trimming and J lost 6 bases; unmatched junction nucleotides: 6. This CDR3 has 15 amino acids. CDR1 SGHRS and CDR2 YFSETQ come from the germline V gene. DNA of the CDR3: TGCGCCAGCAGCTCAACGGTAGCGGGGGCCGGGGAGCTGTTTTTT. Its protein product is CASSSTVAGAGELFF.

V is TRBV7-9 and J is TRBJ2-2; 13 bases are a match to TRBD2. Per germline, CDR1 SEHNR and CDR2 FQNEAQ (reference sequence). V gave up 6 bases and J gave up 7 bases; unmatched junction bases: 8. This CDR3 has 16 amino acids. CDR3 in amino acids: CASRTTSGRANGELFF. CDR3 bases: TGTGCCAGCAGAACAACTAGCGGGAGGGCGAACGGGGAGCTGTTTTTT.

The chain links TRBV30 to TRBJ2-5; D may be TRBD2 (5 bases). The DNA end favors TRBJ2-7, so the J call may be wrong. In germline, CDR1 is GTSNPN, CDR2 SVGIG (reference sequence). The CDR3 runs to 13 residues. The CDR3 loop is CAWSSVLGSEQYF. In DNA, the CDR3 is TGTGCCTGGAGTTCGGTCCTGGGGAGCGAGCAGTACTTC.

V usage is TRBV19 and J usage is TRBJ2-3; 10 bases are a match to TRBD2. There are 12 residues in the CDR3. V gave up 5 bases and J gave up 12 bases; unmatched junction bases: 5. Germline CDR1 and CDR2: LNHDA and SQIVND (reference sequence). The CDR3 nucleotides are TGTGCCAGTAGTTTAGGACTAGCGGAACAGTATTTT. It translates to CASSLGLAEQYF.

This rearrangement joins TRBV5-1 to TRBJ2-3; 9 bases are a match to TRBD1. Losses at the gene ends were 4 bases for V and 0 bases for J; bases not matched to a gene: 12. Germline V lookup: CDR1 SGHRS, CDR2 YFSETQ. The CDR3 totals 18 residues. CDR3 amino acids: CASSPGTGFLVSTDTQYF. The CDR3 DNA follows: TGCGCCAGCAGCCCCGGGACAGGGTTTTTGGTGAGCACAGATACGCAGTATTTT.

The V gene is TRBV30, the J gene TRBJ2-3; D tentatively reads TRBD1 or TRBD2 (5 bases each). The CDR3 contains 12 residues. Germline loops: CDR1 GTSNPN, CDR2 SVGIG (reference sequence). Trimming removed 5 bases at V and 7 bases at J, with 13 bases between. CDR3 bases: TGTGCCTGGCGCACCGGGACCAATACGCAGTATTTT. Translating it yields CAWRTGTNTQYF.

The chain carries TRBV10-2 and TRBJ1-1; D perhaps matches TRBD1 (6 bases). Looked up from germline, CDR1 is WSHSY and CDR2 is SAAADI. The V and J ends lost 6 bases and 3 bases respectively, with 23 bases between them. There are 17 residues in the CDR3. In DNA, the CDR3 is TGCGCCAGCAGAAAGGATTTGCGGGGGCAGACATACACTGAAGCTTTCTTT. Its translation: CASRKDLRGQTYTEAFF.

This chain connects TRBV28 to TRBJ2-1; 11 nucleotides agree with TRBD2. Per the germline V gene, CDR1 is MDHEN and CDR2 is SYDVKM. V lost 6 bases to trimming and J lost 7 bases; unmatched junction nucleotides: 8. This CDR3 contains 15 residues. The CDR3 loop reads CASSGASGGSNEQFF. CDR3 coding DNA: TGTGCCAGCAGCGGTGCTAGCGGGGGGTCGAATGAGCAGTTCTTC. Together with reference TRBV28 and TRBJ2-1, the CDR3 gives the full variable domain: DVKVTQSSRYLVKRTGEKVFLECVQDMDHENMFWYRQDPGLGLRLIYFSYDVKMKEKGDIPEGYSVSREKKERFSLILESASTNQTSMYLCASSGASGGSNEQFFGPGTRLTVL.

V gene TRBV28 combines with J gene TRBJ1-2, with 9 bases aligning to TRBD1. The J segment lost 3 bases and the V segment lost 4 bases, leaving 3 bases of the junction unmatched. This CDR3 is built from 14 residues. Germline CDR1 is MDHEN and CDR2 is SYDVKM. DNA of the CDR3: TGTGCCAGCAGTTCGCGGACAGGGGACTATGGCTACACCTTC. This sequence encodes CASSSRTGDYGYTF.

The chain couples TRBV28 to TRBJ1-5; a weak D match, TRBD1 (5 bases). The V and J ends lost 6 bases and 4 bases respectively, with 10 bases between them. The CDR3 covers 13 residues. Germline V gene lookup returns CDR1 MDHEN and CDR2 SYDVKM. This CDR3 is CASSPQENQPQHF. DNA of the CDR3: TGTGCCAGCAGCCCACAGGAAAATCAGCCCCAGCATTTT.

The chain combines TRBV6-5 with TRBJ2-2; no reliable D call. This CDR3 is built from 14 residues. In germline, CDR1 is MNHEY, CDR2 SVGAGI. The ends were cut back, 0 bases at V and 3 bases at J, with 5 bases in the middle. CDR3 sequence reads: CASSYSWDTGELFF. DNA of the CDR3: TGTGCCAGCAGTTACTCCTGGGACACCGGGGAGCTGTTTTTT.

The gene calls are TRBV6-1 and TRBJ1-4; possibly TRBD1 for D (5 bases). V was cut by 7 bases and J by 5 bases, with 17 bases left in between. Germline V gene data show CDR1 as MNHNS and CDR2 as SASEGT. The CDR3 length is 15 residues. CDR3: CASKGGAALNEKLFF. CDR3 coding DNA: TGTGCCAGCAAAGGAGGGGCAGCCCTGAATGAAAAACTGTTTTTT.

This clone was found a few times. The chain uses TRBV2 and TRBJ1-6; D not certain. Germline V gives CDR1 SNHLY, CDR2 FYNNEI. The CDR3 contains 11 residues. The V end was cut by 3 bases, the J end by 10 bases, with 4 bases between. The CDR3 spells CASSDTSPLHF. The CDR3 region has the DNA TGTGCCAGCAGTGACACATCACCCCTCCACTTT. Variable domain in full (rest from reference TRBV2 and TRBJ1-6): EPEVTQTPSHQVTQMGQEVILRCVPISNHLYFYWYRQILGQKVEFLVSFYNNEISEKSEIFDDQFSVERPDGSNFTLKIRSTKLEDSAMYFCASSDTSPLHFGNGTRLTVT.